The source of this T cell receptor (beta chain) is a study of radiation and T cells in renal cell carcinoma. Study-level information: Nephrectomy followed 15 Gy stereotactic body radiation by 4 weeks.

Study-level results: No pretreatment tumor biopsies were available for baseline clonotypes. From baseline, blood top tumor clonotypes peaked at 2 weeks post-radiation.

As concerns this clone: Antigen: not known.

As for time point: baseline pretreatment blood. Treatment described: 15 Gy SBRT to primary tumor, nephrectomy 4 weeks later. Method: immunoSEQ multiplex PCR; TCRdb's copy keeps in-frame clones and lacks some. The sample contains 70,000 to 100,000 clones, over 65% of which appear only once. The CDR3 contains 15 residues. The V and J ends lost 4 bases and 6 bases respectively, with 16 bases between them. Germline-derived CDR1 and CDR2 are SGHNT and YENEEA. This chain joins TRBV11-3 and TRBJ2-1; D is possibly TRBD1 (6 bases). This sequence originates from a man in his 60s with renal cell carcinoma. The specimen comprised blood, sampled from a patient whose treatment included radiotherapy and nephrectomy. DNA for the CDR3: TGTGCCAGCAGCTCCTTGACAGGTTTCGGCAATGAGCAGTTCTTC. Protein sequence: CASSSLTGFGNEQFF.